The present TCR beta chain was sequenced within a study of cytomegalovirus exposure and HLA in healthy donors. The CDR3 extends over 14 amino acids. V was clipped by 0 bases and J by 8 bases; unmatched bases: 5. CDR1 and CDR2 (germline): SGHRS, YFSETQ. Each of the donors was a healthy bone marrow donor. General observations from the study: Later work found that TCR association rates differed between HLA loci; DRB1 had the most and HLA-C the fewest. A later analysis showed that HLA-associated TCR beta chains had undergone more clonal expansion than equally common others. There were some public TCRs occurring in many donors, but most TCR sequences were rare.

On this clone itself: Its antigen remains unidentified.

13 Jbeta primers and 60 Vbeta primers were used for the PCR. The protocol was immunoSEQ multiplex PCR, while the TCRdb copy is restricted to in-frame clones and leaves out a portion. Altogether about 130,000 clones are present, about three quarters being singletons, with the ten largest covering approximately 13%. This receptor was identified in a woman aged 55-69 years in good health and CMV-seropositive. V gene TRBV5-1 combines with J gene TRBJ2-1; 7 positions match TRBD2. Sequenced input: PBMCs. In DNA, the CDR3 is TGCGCCAGCAGCTTGGCCGGCGGGAGCGATGAGCAGTTCTTC. Protein sequence: CASSLAGGSDEQFF.